A single sample is the source of the 3 T cell receptor beta chains below, sequenced in a study of cytomegalovirus exposure and HLA in healthy donors. The PCR contained 60 Vbeta and 13 Jbeta primers. Sequencing was performed with immunoSEQ multiplex PCR; in TCRdb, only in-frame clones are kept and a portion is missing. The top ten hold 2.1% of the sample, which has approximately 190,000 clones, around 80% seen once. The sequencing sample was made of PBMCs. Source of these receptors: a woman under 30 in good health and CMV-seropositive.

The rearrangement uses TRBV19 and TRBJ1-1; tentatively, D is TRBD1 (5 bases). Germline CDR1 and CDR2: LNHDA and SQIVND (reference sequence). The ends were cut back, 2 bases at V and 7 bases at J, with 11 bases in the middle. This CDR3 contains 13 residues. CDR3: CASSINRGVEAFF. CDR3 DNA: TGTGCCAGTAGTATAAATCGGGGGGTTGAAGCTTTCTTT.

The chain employs TRBV7-2 and TRBJ2-5; D is perhaps TRBD2 (6 bases). This CDR3 is 16 amino acids long. Germline V gene lookup returns CDR1 SGHTA and CDR2 FQGNSA. V was pared by 1 base and J by 5 bases, with 17 bases between. The CDR3 DNA is TGTGCCAGCAGCTTAGGGGGGGATGGACGGTGGGAGACCCAGTACTTC. Translation: CASSLGGDGRWETQYF.

About this clone itself: One end of the junction is discordant with germline, which a read error may explain. The rearrangement joins TRBV7-9 to TRBJ2-7, with D possibly TRBD1 on 5 matching bases. The CDR3 has 12 residues. Germline values: CDR1 SEHNR, CDR2 FQNEAQ (reference sequence). The CDR3 nucleotides are TGTTCCAGCAGCTTCAGGGTTTACGAGCAGTACTTC. It specifies CSSSFRVYEQYF. Supplemented by reference TRBV7-9 and TRBJ2-7, the full variable domain reads DTGVSQNPRHKITKRGQNVTFRCDPISEHNRLYWYRQTLGQGPEFLTYFQNEAQLEKSRLLSDRFSAERPKGSFSTLEIQRTEQGDSAMYLCSSSFRVYEQYFGPGTRLTVT.